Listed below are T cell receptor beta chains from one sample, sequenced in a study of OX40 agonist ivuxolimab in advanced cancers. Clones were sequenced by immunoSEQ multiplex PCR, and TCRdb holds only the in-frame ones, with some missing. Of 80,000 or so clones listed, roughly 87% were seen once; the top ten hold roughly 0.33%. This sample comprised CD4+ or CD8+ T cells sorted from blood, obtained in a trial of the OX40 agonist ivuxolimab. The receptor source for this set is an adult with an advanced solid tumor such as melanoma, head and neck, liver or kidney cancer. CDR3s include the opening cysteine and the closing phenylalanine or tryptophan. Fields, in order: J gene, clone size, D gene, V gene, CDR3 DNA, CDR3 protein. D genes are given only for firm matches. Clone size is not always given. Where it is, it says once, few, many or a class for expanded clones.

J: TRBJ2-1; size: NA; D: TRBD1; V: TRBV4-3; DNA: TGCGCCAGCAGCCGTTCGGCAGGGGGCGAGTATGAGCAGTTCTTC; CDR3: CASSRSAGGEYEQFF
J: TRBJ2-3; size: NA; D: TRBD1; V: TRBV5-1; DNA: TGCGCCAGCAGCCGCGGACAGGGGATGGGCACAGATACGCAGTATTTT; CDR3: CASSRGQGMGTDTQYF
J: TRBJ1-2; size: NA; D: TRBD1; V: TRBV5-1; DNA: TGCGCCAGCAGCCAGACCGGGACAGGGGAGATCTATGACTACACCTTC; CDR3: CASSQTGTGEIYDYTF
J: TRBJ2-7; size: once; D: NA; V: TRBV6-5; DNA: TGTGCCAGCAGCCGCCCAGGACAGAGAGGGTACGAGCAGTACTTC; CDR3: CASSRPGQRGYEQYF
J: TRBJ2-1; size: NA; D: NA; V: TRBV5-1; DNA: TGCGCCAGCAGCTTGGGGTACTTGGGCTACAATGAGCAGTTCTTC; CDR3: CASSLGYLGYNEQFF
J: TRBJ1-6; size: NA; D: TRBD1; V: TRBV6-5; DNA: TGTGCCAGCAGTTACTCCGGGACAGCTTATTCACCCCTCCACTTT; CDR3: CASSYSGTAYSPLHF
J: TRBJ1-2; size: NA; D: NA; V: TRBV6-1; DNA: TGTGCCAGCATCGAGATCTCGACAGCCTATGGCTACACCTTC; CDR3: CASIEISTAYGYTF
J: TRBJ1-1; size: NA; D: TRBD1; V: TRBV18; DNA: TGTGCCAGCTCACCTCAGCTACAGGGGGCGCCGGAAACTGAAGCTTTCTTT; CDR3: CASSPQLQGAPETEAFF
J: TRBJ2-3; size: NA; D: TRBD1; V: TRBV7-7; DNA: TGTGCCAGCAGCCCACAGGGGGTTAGCACAGATACGCAGTATTTT; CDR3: CASSPQGVSTDTQYF
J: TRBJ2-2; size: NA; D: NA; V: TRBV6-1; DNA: TGTGCCAGCGACAGTGGTTTGAACACCGGGGAGCTGTTTTTT; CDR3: CASDSGLNTGELFF
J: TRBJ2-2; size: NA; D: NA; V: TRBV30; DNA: TGTGCCTGGAGTATAAGCCTTAGCGGTACCGGGGAGCTGTTTTTT; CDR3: CAWSISLSGTGELFF
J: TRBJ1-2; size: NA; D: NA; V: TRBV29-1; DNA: TGCAGCGTGAGGGGATATAAAGGGGGAGCATATGGCTACACCTTC; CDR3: CSVRGYKGGAYGYTF
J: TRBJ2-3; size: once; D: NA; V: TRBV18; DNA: TGTGCCAGCTCACCAAATGGGCAACACACAGATACGCAGTATTTT; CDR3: CASSPNGQHTDTQYF
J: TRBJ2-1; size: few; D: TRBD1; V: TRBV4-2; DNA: TGTGCCAGCAGCCAAGATCCCAGGGGGCTCAACAATGAGCAGTTCTTC; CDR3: CASSQDPRGLNNEQFF
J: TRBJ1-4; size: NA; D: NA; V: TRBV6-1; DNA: TGTGCCAGCAGTGAATTTACGGGGGGTAATGAAAAACTGTTTTTT; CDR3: CASSEFTGGNEKLFF
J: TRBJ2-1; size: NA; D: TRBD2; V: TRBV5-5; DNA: TGTGCCAGCAGCTGGTATCTCACTAGCGGGGGATACAATGAGCAGTTCTTC; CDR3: CASSWYLTSGGYNEQFF
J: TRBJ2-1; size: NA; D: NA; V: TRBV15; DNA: TGTGCCACCAGCAGAGATCCCACCAGCAATGAGCAGTTCTTC; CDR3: CATSRDPTSNEQFF
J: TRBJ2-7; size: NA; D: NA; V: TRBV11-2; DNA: TGTGCCAGCAGCTTAGATCGGGCAGGGGGGCGCGAGCAGTACTTC; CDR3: CASSLDRAGGREQYF
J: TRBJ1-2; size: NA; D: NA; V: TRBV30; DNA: TGTGCCTGGAGTGTACGGAGGAATGGCTACACCTTC; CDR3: CAWSVRRNGYTF
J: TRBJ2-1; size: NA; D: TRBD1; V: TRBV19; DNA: TGTGCCAGTAGCCTCGGGAGGGACAGGGGTCACAATGAGCAGTTCTTC; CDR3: CASSLGRDRGHNEQFF
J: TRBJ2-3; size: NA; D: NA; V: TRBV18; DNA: TGTGCCAGCTCACCACCTCAGACTTCTCAGGCGGATACGCAGTATTTT; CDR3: CASSPPQTSQADTQYF
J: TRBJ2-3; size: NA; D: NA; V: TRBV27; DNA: TGTGCCAGCAGTTTAATTGGGACGGGCATGGAGGATCGGGATACGCAGTATTTT; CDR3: CASSLIGTGMEDRDTQYF
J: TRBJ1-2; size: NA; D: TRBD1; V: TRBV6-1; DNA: TGTGCCAGCAGTGAGACGATACAGGGGTCATCCGCCACCTTC; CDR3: CASSETIQGSSATF
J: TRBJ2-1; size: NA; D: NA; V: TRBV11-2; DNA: TGTGCCAGCAGCTTAAGCCTAGATAGTTTCGATGAGCAGTTCTTC; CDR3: CASSLSLDSFDEQFF
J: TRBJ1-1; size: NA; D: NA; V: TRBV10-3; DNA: TGTGCCATTCTAGACCCGGAAGGGGCTGAAGCTTTCTTT; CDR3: CAILDPEGAEAFF
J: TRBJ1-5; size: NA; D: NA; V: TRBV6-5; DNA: TGTGCCAGCAGTTACTCGAGTAGGGGTAGCAATCAGCCCCAGCATTTT; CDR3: CASSYSSRGSNQPQHF